The 29 T cell receptor beta chains listed next were all sequenced from one sample in a study of blood T cell repertoires in COVID-19. TCRdb's copy holds only in-frame clones and misses some; the assay was immunoSEQ multiplex PCR. The sample includes about 160,000 clones, 80% to 85% of them seen just once. The material sequenced was peripheral blood. These receptors were taken from a woman of 80 years or more with active or convalescent COVID-19.

The CDR3 spells CASSWGQGNNQPQHF. CDR3 nucleotide sequence: TGTGCCAGCAGCTGGGGACAGGGGAACAATCAGCCCCAGCATTTT. V is TRBV5-5 and J is TRBJ1-5; TRBD1 agrees at 10 bases. J lost 3 bases, V lost 3 bases, and 3 bases had no gene match. The germline CDR1 and CDR2 sequences are SGHKS and YYEKEE (reference sequence). The CDR3 sequence is 15 residues long.

The chain recombines TRBV7-8 with TRBJ1-3, with 12 nucleotides matching TRBD1. Unmatched junction bases numbered 10, after V lost 5 bases and J lost 2 bases. This CDR3 contains 18 residues. Looked up from germline, CDR1 is SGHVS and CDR2 is FQNEAQ. The CDR3 loop is CASSTTPGQGATGNTIYF. In DNA, the CDR3 is TGTGCCAGCAGCACAACACCGGGACAGGGGGCGACTGGAAACACCATATATTTT.

This chain uses TRBV18 with TRBJ1-5; 7 positions agree with TRBD1. Per germline, CDR1 KGHSH and CDR2 LQKENI. The CDR3 is 14 residues long. Germline trimming cut 4 bases from V and 4 bases from J; bases unmatched to any gene: 4. DNA for the CDR3: TGTGCCAGCTCACTTGGGACAGATAATCAGCCCCAGCATTTT. Protein product: CASSLGTDNQPQHF.

The chain combines TRBV3-1 (or the pseudogene TRBV3-2) with TRBJ1-2; TRBD1 agrees at 9 bases. The V gene end was trimmed by 5 bases and the J gene end by 4 bases; junction bases not matched to a gene: 14. The CDR3 runs to 17 residues. CDR1 LGHDT and CDR2 YNNKEL come from the germline V gene (reference sequence). This CDR3 reads CASSDLIRDRESYGYTF. In DNA, the CDR3 is TGTGCCAGCAGCGACCTCATCCGGGACAGGGAATCCTATGGCTACACCTTC.

This chain connects TRBV19 to TRBJ1-1; 7 bases fit TRBD1. CDR3 length: 15 amino acids. Trimming removed 5 bases from V and 0 bases from J; junction bases left unmatched: 6. Germline loops: CDR1 LNHDA, CDR2 SQIVND (reference sequence). CDR3 loop: CASSARDRMNTEAFF. The CDR3 nucleotides are TGTGCCAGTAGTGCCCGGGACAGAATGAACACTGAAGCTTTCTTT. Using reference TRBV19 and TRBJ1-1 for the parts outside the CDR3, the full variable domain is DGGITQSPKYLFRKEGQNVTLSCEQNLNHDAMYWYRQDPGQGLRLIYYSQIVNDFQKGDIAEGYSVSREKKESFPLTVTSAQKNPTAFYLCASSARDRMNTEAFFGQGTRLTVV.

The CDR3 region is CASSLDPGTASGTQYF. CDR3 in DNA: TGTGCCAGCAGCTTAGATCCGGGAACGGCATCAGGAACGCAGTATTTT. The chain combines TRBV7-8 with TRBJ2-3; a possible D gene is TRBD2 (5 bases). CDR1 and CDR2 from the germline V gene are SGHVS and FQNEAQ. The CDR3 is 16 residues long. Trimming took 1 base from V and 9 from J, leaving 20 bases between them.

In its sample, this clone was seen once. The rearrangement joins TRBV12-3 or TRBV12-4 to TRBJ1-5; 7 bases fit TRBD1. The CDR3 runs to 12 residues. Trimming removed 7 bases from V and 9 bases from J; junction bases left unmatched: 6. The CDR3 DNA reads as TGTGCCAGCAAGACAGGGTCCGGGCCCCAGCATTTT. As protein: CASKTGSGPQHF.

The V gene is TRBV7-2, the J gene TRBJ2-1; possible D gene TRBD2, 6 bases. This CDR3 region has 15 residues. Trimming shortened V by 1 base and J by 5 bases, and 12 bases separated the two germline ends. Germline values: CDR1 SGHTA, CDR2 FQGNSA. The CDR3 sequence: CASSLGPGLNNEQFF. CDR3 nucleotide sequence: TGTGCCAGCAGCTTAGGTCCGGGACTCAACAATGAGCAGTTCTTC. The entire variable domain, with the rest obtained from reference TRBV7-2 and TRBJ2-1, is as follows: GAGVSQSPSNKVTEKGKDVELRCDPISGHTALYWYRQSLGQGLEFLIYFQGNSAPDKSGLPSDRFSAERTGGSVSTLTIQRTQQEDSAVYLCASSLGPGLNNEQFFGPGTRLTVL.

The V gene is TRBV5-4, the J gene TRBJ1-2; D is ambiguous. The V gene's germline CDR1 is SGHNT and CDR2 YYREEE (reference sequence). The V end lost 0 bases, the J end lost 8 bases, and 14 bases lay between the germline ends. There are 14 residues in the CDR3. The CDR3 spells CASSLAGTIGGYTF. The CDR3 bases are TGTGCCAGCAGCTTGGCAGGCACCATAGGAGGCTACACCTTC.

The V gene is TRBV2, the J gene TRBJ2-5, with D tentatively TRBD2 (6 bases). V was clipped by 10 bases and J by 1 base, with 13 bases between them. The CDR3 runs to 13 residues. From germline, CDR1 is SNHLY and CDR2 FYNNEI. CDR3 region: CAILGGAQETQYF. The CDR3 region has the DNA TGTGCCATCCTAGGCGGGGCCCAAGAGACCCAGTACTTC.

This rearrangement joins TRBV28 to TRBJ2-5, with D maybe TRBD2 (6 bases). Per germline, CDR1 MDHEN and CDR2 SYDVKM. This CDR3 has 14 amino acids. V was shortened by 4 bases and J by 1 base, with 10 bases between the two germline ends. CDR3 nucleotides: TGTGCCAGCAGTTACCGAGCGGGCCAAGAGACCCAGTACTTC. Residues: CASSYRAGQETQYF.

This clone was detected once. The chain carries TRBV29-1 and TRBJ1-2; 12 bases match TRBD1. The V and J ends lost 4 bases and 3 bases, in that order; junction bases with no gene match: 12. The CDR3 runs to 17 residues. Germline V gene data show CDR1 as SQVTM and CDR2 as ANQGSEA. The CDR3 loop is CSVVGTGGAGVDYGYTF. The CDR3 region has the DNA TGCAGCGTTGTGGGGACAGGGGGCGCAGGAGTAGACTATGGCTACACCTTC. Full variable domain (remainder filled in from reference TRBV29-1 and TRBJ1-2): SAVISQKPSRDICQRGTSLTIQCQVDSQVTMMFWYRQQPGQSLTLIATANQGSEATYESGFVIDKFPISRPNLTFSTLTVSNMSPEDSSIYLCSVVGTGGAGVDYGYTFGSGTRLTVV.

V and J are TRBV5-1 and TRBJ1-1, with 9 nucleotides matching TRBD1. Per the germline V gene, CDR1 is SGHRS and CDR2 is YFSETQ. The CDR3 is made up of 15 amino acids. Unmatched junction bases numbered 8, after V lost 4 bases and J lost 4 bases. The CDR3 DNA reads TGCGCCAGCAGCGCTGGGACAGGGTTGGGCACTGAAGCTTTCTTT. It translates to CASSAGTGLGTEAFF.

This clone has a single count. The chain is built from TRBV6-2 or TRBV6-3 and TRBJ2-7, with TRBD2 matching 11 bases. V was clipped by 2 bases and J by 3 bases; unmatched bases: 0. Germline V gene data show CDR1 as MNHEY and CDR2 as SVGEGT. The CDR3 is 14 amino acids. The CDR3 DNA is TGTGCCAGCAGTTACGGGACTAGCGGCTACGAGCAGTACTTC. Translating it yields CASSYGTSGYEQYF.

About this clone: Mismatch with germline at one junction end may stem from a read error. This chain uses TRBV14 with TRBJ2-7, with 7 bases identical to TRBD1. CDR3 length: 15 amino acids. CDR1 and CDR2 (germline): SGHDN, FVKESK. The CDR3 region is CASSPPRDSSYEQCF. The CDR3, as DNA: TGTGCCAGCAGCCCGCCAAGGGACAGTTCCTACGAGCAGTGCTTC. Combining the CDR3 with reference TRBV14 and TRBJ2-7 gives the whole variable domain EAGVTQFPSHSVIEKGQTVTLRCDPISGHDNLYWYRRVMGKEIKFLLHFVKESKQDESGMPNNRFLAERTGGTYSTLKVQPAELEDSGVYFCASSPPRDSSYEQCFGPGTRLTVT.

The chain is built from TRBV18 and TRBJ2-1; 8 bases align to TRBD1. The CDR3 is 14 amino acids. J was trimmed by 4 bases and V by 3 bases; bases with no gene match: 2. CDR1 and CDR2 from the germline V gene are KGHSH and LQKENI. The CDR3 protein is CASSPRTGYNEQFF. As DNA, the CDR3 is TGTGCCAGCTCACCCCGGACAGGGTACAATGAGCAGTTCTTC.

The chain joins TRBV2 to TRBJ1-5; 7 nucleotides line up with TRBD1. The CDR3 covers 13 residues. Germline lookup yields CDR1 SNHLY and CDR2 FYNNEI. The junction had 2 bases not matched to a gene; V was cut back by 3 bases and J by 6 bases. CDR3 sequence: CASSEGQTQPQHF. Written as DNA, the CDR3 is TGTGCCAGCAGTGAGGGACAGACTCAGCCCCAGCATTTT. The full variable domain, in which reference TRBV2 and TRBJ1-5 provide the parts outside the CDR3, is EPEVTQTPSHQVTQMGQEVILRCVPISNHLYFYWYRQILGQKVEFLVSFYNNEISEKSEIFDDQFSVERPDGSNFTLKIRSTKLEDSAMYFCASSEGQTQPQHFGDGTRLSIL.

This clone occurred once. The rearrangement links TRBV19 to TRBJ2-3; TRBD2 matches at 9 bases. Per the germline V gene, CDR1 is LNHDA and CDR2 is SQIVND (reference sequence). V dropped 3 bases and J dropped 1; count of bases not matched to a gene: 2. The CDR3 length is 15 residues. In nucleotides, the CDR3 is TGTGCCAGTAGTATGGGCGGGGGGGGCACAGATACGCAGTATTTT. Its translation is CASSMGGGGTDTQYF.

V usage is TRBV6-5 and J usage is TRBJ1-4; 7 bases are a match to TRBD1. CDR1 is MNHEY and CDR2 is SVGAGI in the germline V gene. The V gene end was trimmed by 5 bases and the J gene end by 7 bases; junction bases not matched to a gene: 7. The CDR3 loop spans 14 amino acids. DNA of the CDR3: TGTGCCAGCAGTACCGGGACAGTTAGTGAAAAACTGTTTTTT. This gives the protein CASSTGTVSEKLFF.

The genes are TRBV2 and TRBJ2-6; the D gene is possibly TRBD2 (5 bases). The CDR3 sequence is 15 residues long. Trimming shortened V by 3 bases and J by 4 bases, and 10 bases separated the two germline ends. CDR1 SNHLY and CDR2 FYNNEI come from the germline V gene. This CDR3 is CASSERVVGANVLTF. CDR3 DNA: TGTGCCAGCAGTGAGAGGGTAGTGGGGGCCAACGTCCTGACTTTC.

The rearrangement joins TRBV6-1 to TRBJ1-2; maybe TRBD1 (5 bases). Germline V gene lookup returns CDR1 MNHNS and CDR2 SASEGT. The V gene lost 1 base and the J gene lost 4 bases, with 13 bases spanning the gap. This CDR3 has 15 amino acids. The CDR3 DNA is TGTGCCAGCAGTGAAGTATCCGGGGGAACCTATGGCTACACCTTC. Translating gives CASSEVSGGTYGYTF.

J is TRBJ1-2 and V is TRBV5-1; the D is unclear. The CDR3 is made up of 14 amino acids. Trimming removed 4 bases at V and 4 bases at J, with 14 bases between. Germline loops: CDR1 SGHRS, CDR2 YFSETQ. The CDR3 nucleotides read TGCGCCAGCAGCCTCTCCGTGGGGAGCTATGGCTACACCTTC. Protein product: CASSLSVGSYGYTF.

The rearrangement links TRBV5-1 to TRBJ2-6; a weak D match, TRBD1 (5 bases). From germline, CDR1 is SGHRS and CDR2 YFSETQ. V gave up 0 bases and J gave up 0 bases, with 7 bases separating them. The CDR3 is made up of 16 amino acids. In DNA form, the CDR3 reads TGCGCCAGCAGCTTGGGGGGCGCCTCTGGGGCCAACGTCCTGACTTTC. Its protein product is CASSLGGASGANVLTF.

CDR3 amino acids: CASSVVRETQYF. The CDR3 nucleotides read TGTGCCAGCAGTGTTGTGCGAGAGACCCAGTACTTC. The chain joins TRBV2 to TRBJ2-5; unclear D gene. The CDR3 has 12 amino acids. Trimming cost V 4 bases and J 4 bases, with 7 bases left between them. Per germline, CDR1 SNHLY and CDR2 FYNNEI. Filled out from reference TRBV2 and TRBJ2-5, the complete variable domain reads EPEVTQTPSHQVTQMGQEVILRCVPISNHLYFYWYRQILGQKVEFLVSFYNNEISEKSEIFDDQFSVERPDGSNFTLKIRSTKLEDSAMYFCASSVVRETQYFGPGTRLLVL.

The chain carries TRBV15 and TRBJ1-2, with 7 nucleotides matching TRBD1. The CDR3 runs 17 residues. The V gene's germline CDR1 is LNHNV and CDR2 YYDKDF (reference sequence). V gave up 2 bases and J gave up 0 bases; unmatched junction bases: 9. CDR3: CATSRTPPGQSNYGYTF. The DNA for the CDR3 is TGTGCCACCAGCAGAACTCCTCCGGGACAGTCTAACTATGGCTACACCTTC.

The rearrangement links TRBV28 to TRBJ1-5, with D possibly TRBD1 on 5 matching bases. CDR1 is MDHEN, CDR2 SYDVKM, per germline. The V end was cut by 5 bases, the J end by 7 bases, with 21 bases between. CDR3 length: 16 residues. The CDR3 DNA sequence: TGTGCCAGCAGTAGCTCCCGGGGGGTCTTCCGGCAGCCCCAGCATTTT. It yields the protein CASSSSRGVFRQPQHF.

CDR3 sequence reads: CASSGTGNANTGELFF. The CDR3 bases are TGTGCCAGCAGTGGGACAGGCAACGCGAACACCGGGGAGCTGTTTTTT. The chain has TRBV2 and TRBJ2-2, with 7 bases identical to TRBD1. CDR1 and CDR2 from the germline V gene are SNHLY and FYNNEI. This CDR3 contains 16 residues. V lost 4 bases and J lost 0; bases outside the gene matches: 5.

This chain joins TRBV18 and TRBJ2-7; the match to TRBD1 covers 11 bases. CDR1 is KGHSH and CDR2 is LQKENI in the germline V gene. CDR3 length equals 14 residues. V lost 6 bases and J lost 4; bases outside the gene matches: 5. The CDR3 spells CASSIGQGAYEQYF. For the CDR3, the DNA is TGTGCCAGCTCCATTGGACAGGGGGCTTACGAGCAGTACTTC.

The chain's CDR3 is CASSEDRTMNTEAFF. CDR3 in DNA: TGTGCCAGCAGTGAGGACAGAACCATGAACACTGAAGCTTTCTTT. This rearrangement joins TRBV2 to TRBJ1-1, with D possibly being TRBD1 (6 bases). CDR3 length: 15 residues. The V end was cut by 3 bases, the J end by 0 bases, with 11 bases between. Per germline, CDR1 SNHLY and CDR2 FYNNEI.